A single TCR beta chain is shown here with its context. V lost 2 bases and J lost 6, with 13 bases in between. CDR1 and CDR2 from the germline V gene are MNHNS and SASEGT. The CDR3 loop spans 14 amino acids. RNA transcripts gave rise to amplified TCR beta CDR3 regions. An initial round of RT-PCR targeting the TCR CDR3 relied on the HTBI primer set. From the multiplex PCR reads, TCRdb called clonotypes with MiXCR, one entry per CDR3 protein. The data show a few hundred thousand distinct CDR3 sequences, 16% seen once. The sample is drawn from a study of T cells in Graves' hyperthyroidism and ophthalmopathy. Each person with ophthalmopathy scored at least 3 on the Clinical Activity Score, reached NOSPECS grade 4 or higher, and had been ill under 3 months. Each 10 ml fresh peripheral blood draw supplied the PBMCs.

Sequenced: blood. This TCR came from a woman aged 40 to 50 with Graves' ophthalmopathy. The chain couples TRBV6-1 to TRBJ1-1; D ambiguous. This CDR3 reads CASSEIPFLSEAFF. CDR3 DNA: TGTGCCAGCAGTGAAATTCCCTTCCTTTCTGAAGCTTTCTTT.